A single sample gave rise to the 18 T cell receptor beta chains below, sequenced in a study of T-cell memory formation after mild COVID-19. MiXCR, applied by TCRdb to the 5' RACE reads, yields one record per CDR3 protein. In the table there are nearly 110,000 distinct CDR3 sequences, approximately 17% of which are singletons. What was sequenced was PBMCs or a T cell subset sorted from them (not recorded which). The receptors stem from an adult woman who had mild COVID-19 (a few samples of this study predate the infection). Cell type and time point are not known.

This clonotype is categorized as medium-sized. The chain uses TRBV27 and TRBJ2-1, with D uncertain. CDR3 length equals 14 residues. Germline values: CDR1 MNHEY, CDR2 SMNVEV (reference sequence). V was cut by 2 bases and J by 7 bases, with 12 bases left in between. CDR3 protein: CASSLTPLGNEQFF. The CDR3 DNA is TGTGCCAGCAGTTTAACGCCCCTAGGAAATGAGCAGTTCTTC.

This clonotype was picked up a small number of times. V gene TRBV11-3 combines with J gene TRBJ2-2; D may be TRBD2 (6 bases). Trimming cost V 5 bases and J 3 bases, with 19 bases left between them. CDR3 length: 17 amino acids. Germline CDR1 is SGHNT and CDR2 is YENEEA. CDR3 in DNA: TGTGCCAGCAGCCCGAAGGACGTGAGCGGGTACACCGGGGAGCTGTTTTTT. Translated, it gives CASSPKDVSGYTGELFF.

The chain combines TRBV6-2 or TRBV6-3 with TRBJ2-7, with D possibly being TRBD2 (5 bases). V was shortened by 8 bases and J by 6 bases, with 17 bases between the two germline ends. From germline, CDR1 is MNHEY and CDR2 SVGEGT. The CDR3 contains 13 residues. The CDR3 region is CASGRASTGEQYF. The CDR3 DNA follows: TGTGCCAGCGGGCGGGCCTCGACTGGCGAGCAGTACTTC.

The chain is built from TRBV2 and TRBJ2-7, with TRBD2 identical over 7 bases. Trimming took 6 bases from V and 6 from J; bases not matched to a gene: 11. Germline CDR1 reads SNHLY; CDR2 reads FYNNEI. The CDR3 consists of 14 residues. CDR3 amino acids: CASRGRGEGSEQYF. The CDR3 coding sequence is TGTGCCAGCAGGGGGCGAGGGGAGGGGAGCGAGCAGTACTTC.

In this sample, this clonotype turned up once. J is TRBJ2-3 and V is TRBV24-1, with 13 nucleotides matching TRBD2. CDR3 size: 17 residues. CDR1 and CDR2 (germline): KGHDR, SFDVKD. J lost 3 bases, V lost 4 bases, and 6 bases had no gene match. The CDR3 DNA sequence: TGTGCCACCAGTGACCGAGGACTAGCGGGAGTAACAGATACGCAGTATTTT. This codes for CATSDRGLAGVTDTQYF.

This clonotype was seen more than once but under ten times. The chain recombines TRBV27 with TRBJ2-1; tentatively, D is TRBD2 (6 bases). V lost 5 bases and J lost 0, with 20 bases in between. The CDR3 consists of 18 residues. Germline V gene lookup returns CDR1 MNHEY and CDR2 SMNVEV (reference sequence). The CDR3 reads CASSLGHLAGPSYNEQFF. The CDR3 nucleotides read TGTGCCAGCAGTCTGGGGCATCTTGCGGGACCCTCCTACAATGAGCAGTTCTTC.

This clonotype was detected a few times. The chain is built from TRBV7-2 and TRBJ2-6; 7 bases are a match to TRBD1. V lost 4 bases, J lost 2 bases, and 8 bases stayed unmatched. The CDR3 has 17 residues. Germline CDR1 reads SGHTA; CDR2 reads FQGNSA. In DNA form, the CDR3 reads TGTGCCAGCAGCTCAGATTCCAGGGGGACTGGGGCCAACGTCCTGACTTTC. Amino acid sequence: CASSSDSRGTGANVLTF. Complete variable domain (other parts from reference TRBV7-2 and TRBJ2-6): GAGVSQSPSNKVTEKGKDVELRCDPISGHTALYWYRQSLGQGLEFLIYFQGNSAPDKSGLPSDRFSAERTGGSVSTLTIQRTQQEDSAVYLCASSSDSRGTGANVLTFGAGSRLTVL.

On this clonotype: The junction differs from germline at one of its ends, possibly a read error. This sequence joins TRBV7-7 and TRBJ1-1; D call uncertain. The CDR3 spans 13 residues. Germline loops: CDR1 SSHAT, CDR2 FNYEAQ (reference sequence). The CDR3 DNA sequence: TGTGCTAGCAGTGACTCGGTGAACACTGAAGCTTTCTTT. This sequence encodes CASSDSVNTEAFF.

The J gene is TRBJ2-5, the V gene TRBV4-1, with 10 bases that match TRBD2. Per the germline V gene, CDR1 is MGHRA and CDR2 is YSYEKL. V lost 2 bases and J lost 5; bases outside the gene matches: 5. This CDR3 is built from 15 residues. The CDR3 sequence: CASSQRTSGAETQYF. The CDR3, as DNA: TGCGCCAGCAGCCAACGAACTAGCGGGGCGGAGACCCAGTACTTC.

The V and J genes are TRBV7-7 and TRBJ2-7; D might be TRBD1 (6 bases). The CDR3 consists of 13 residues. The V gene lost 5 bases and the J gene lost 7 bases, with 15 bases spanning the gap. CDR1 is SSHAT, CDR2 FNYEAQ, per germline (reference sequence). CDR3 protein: CASSTGQPGEQYF. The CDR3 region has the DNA TGTGCCAGCAGCACCGGACAGCCCGGGGAGCAGTACTTC. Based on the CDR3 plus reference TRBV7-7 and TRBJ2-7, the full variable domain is GAGVSQSPRYKVTKRGQDVTLRCDPISSHATLYWYQQALGQGPEFLTYFNYEAQPDKSGLPSDRFSAERPEGSISTLTIQRTEQRDSAMYRCASSTGQPGEQYFGPGTRLTVT.

CDR3 in amino acids: CSVGSSNQNYEQYF. In DNA, the CDR3 is TGCAGCGTTGGTTCGTCAAACCAAAACTACGAGCAGTACTTC. The chain employs TRBV29-1 and TRBJ2-7; D not certain. The CDR3 sequence is 14 residues long. Germline CDR1 SQVTM, CDR2 ANQGSEA. Deletions cut 4 bases from V and 3 bases from J, with 16 bases between.

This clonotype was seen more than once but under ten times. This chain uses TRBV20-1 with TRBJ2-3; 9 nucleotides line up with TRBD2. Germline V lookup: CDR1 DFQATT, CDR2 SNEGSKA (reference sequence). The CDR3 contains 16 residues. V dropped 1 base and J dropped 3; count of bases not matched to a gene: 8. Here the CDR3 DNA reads TGCAGTGCTAGAGCTACGGCTAGCGGGGAAACAGATACGCAGTATTTT. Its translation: CSARATASGETDTQYF.

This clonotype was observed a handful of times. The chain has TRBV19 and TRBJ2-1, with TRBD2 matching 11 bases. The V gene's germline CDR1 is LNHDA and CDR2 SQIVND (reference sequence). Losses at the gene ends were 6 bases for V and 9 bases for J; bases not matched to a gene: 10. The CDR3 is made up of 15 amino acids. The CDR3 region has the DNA TGTGCCAGTAGGACGGTAGCGGGGGGGCTCAGTGAGCAGTTCTTC. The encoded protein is CASRTVAGGLSEQFF.

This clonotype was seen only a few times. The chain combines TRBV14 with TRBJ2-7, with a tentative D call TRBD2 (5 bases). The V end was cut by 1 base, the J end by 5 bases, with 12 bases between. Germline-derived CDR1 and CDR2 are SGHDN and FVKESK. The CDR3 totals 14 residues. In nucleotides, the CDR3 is TGTGCCAGCAGCCAAGTCCGGGGTGGGGACGAGCAGTACTTC. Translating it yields CASSQVRGGDEQYF.

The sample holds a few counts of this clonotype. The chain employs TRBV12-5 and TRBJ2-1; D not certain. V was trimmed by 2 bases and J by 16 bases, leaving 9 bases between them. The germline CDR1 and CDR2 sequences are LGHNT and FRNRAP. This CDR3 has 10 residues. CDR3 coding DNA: TGTGCTAGTGGTTTGCCTCCGAGTTTCTTC. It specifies CASGLPPSFF.

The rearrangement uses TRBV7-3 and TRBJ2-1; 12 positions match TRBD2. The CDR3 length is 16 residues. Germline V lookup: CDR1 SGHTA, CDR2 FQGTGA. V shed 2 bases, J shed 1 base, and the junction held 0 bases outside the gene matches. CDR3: CASSLGTSGSYNEQFF. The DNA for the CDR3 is TGTGCCAGCAGCTTAGGGACTAGCGGGTCCTACAATGAGCAGTTCTTC.

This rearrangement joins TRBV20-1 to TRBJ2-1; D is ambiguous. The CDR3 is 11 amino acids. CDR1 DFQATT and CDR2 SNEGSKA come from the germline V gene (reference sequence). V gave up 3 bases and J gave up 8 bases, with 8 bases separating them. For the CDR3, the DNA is TGCAGTGCTAGTAAGGCGTATGAGCAGTTCTTC. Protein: CSASKAYEQFF.

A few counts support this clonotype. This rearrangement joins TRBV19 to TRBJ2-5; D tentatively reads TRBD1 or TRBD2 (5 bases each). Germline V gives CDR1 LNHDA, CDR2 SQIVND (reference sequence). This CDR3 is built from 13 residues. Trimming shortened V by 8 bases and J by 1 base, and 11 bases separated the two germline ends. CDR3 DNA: TGTGCCAGTGGGGCTGGGGGCCAAGAGACCCAGTACTTC. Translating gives CASGAGGQETQYF.